This T cell receptor beta chain originates from a study of blood T cell repertoires in COVID-19. Study information: The cDNA or gDNA used as material had been derived from T cells, B-cell-depleted T cells, or PBMCs.

TCRdb keeps only in-frame clones here, not all; method: immunoSEQ multiplex PCR. The data hold about 250,000 clones, with approximately 86% observed a single time. Germline V gives CDR1 KGHDR, CDR2 SFDVKD. V lost 4 bases and J 7 bases, leaving 10 bases between the germline ends. The CDR3 runs 14 residues. Sequencing input: peripheral blood. This rearrangement joins TRBV24-1 to TRBJ1-6, with a weak D call TRBD1 (5 bases). The sequence came from a man older than 75 with acute or convalescent COVID-19. The CDR3 region is CATSEARANSPLHF. The CDR3 nucleotides read TGTGCCACCAGTGAGGCCAGGGCAAATTCACCCCTCCACTTT.